This T cell receptor beta chain was profiled in a study of T cell responses to AZD1222 COVID-19 vaccine. Turning to the study itself: Second-dose recipients at about 4 or about 12 weeks were treated as one pooled group.

Clones were read by immunoSEQ multiplex PCR, and TCRdb kept only the in-frame ones, dropping some. The top ten hold roughly 2% of the sample, which has approximately 150,000 clones, approximately 88% seen once. Details on this clone: Its antigen is unknown.

General study results and limits: Repertoire sampling occurred only after the peak T cell response. Among vaccine-associated CD4 TCRs, coverage spanned spike, with dominance at 160-218 and 743-854. The donor cohort was predominantly white British with a female majority, and clonal diversity may have been underestimated.

V shed 7 bases, J shed 2 bases, and the junction held 8 bases outside the gene matches. CDR3 size: 15 residues. Germline loops: CDR1 SGHTA, CDR2 FQGNSA. The starting material was peripheral blood, obtained on day 0 of AZD1222 vaccination. This rearrangement joins TRBV7-2 to TRBJ2-7, with TRBD2 matching over 10 bases. The sequence was collected from an adult in good health. The CDR3 sequence is CASTQIAGGPYEQYF. The CDR3 DNA reads as TGTGCCAGCACCCAAATAGCGGGAGGACCCTACGAGCAGTACTTC.